This T cell receptor beta chain appears in the sequencing data of a study of control samples from healthy donors and cancer patients. The CDR3 has 15 amino acids. CDR1 MNHEY and CDR2 SVGAGI come from the germline V gene. Trimming took off 6 bases at V and 6 bases at J, with 18 bases between the two ends. Clones were read by immunoSEQ multiplex PCR, and TCRdb kept only the in-frame ones, dropping some. Here the sample spans roughly 400,000 clones, more than 80% being singletons. The origin of this receptor is a man aged 40-49 years with head and neck cancer. The source material was PBMCs. The genes are TRBV6-5 and TRBJ2-1; TRBD2 is a possible D gene (5 bases). CDR3: CASSTPGPAGNEQFF. Here the CDR3 DNA reads TGTGCCAGCAGCACCCCCGGCCCGGCGGGCAATGAGCAGTTCTTC.